A selection of T cell receptor beta chains follows, all from one sample in a study of cytomegalovirus exposure and HLA in healthy donors. Libraries were prepared by immunoSEQ multiplex PCR; TCRdb keeps only in-frame clonotypes and omits some of them. The sample lists about 140,000 clones, almost 85% seen once, with more than 1.5% in the top ten. Material: PBMCs. These TCRs come from a woman between 40 and 55 years old in good health and CMV-seronegative. CDR3s include the opening cysteine and the closing phenylalanine or tryptophan. The D gene is left open where the match is weak. Clone size appears in some rows only: once, few, many, or a class for an expanded clone.

TRBV6-4	15	-	TRBD1	TRBJ2-3	TGTGCCAGCAGTGTACAGGGGGCTAGGACAGATACGCAGTATTTT	CASSVQGARTDTQYF
TRBV6-5	14	-	-	TRBJ2-7	TGTGCCAGCAGTTTTTCCGGGAAGGCCTACGAGCAGTACTTC	CASSFSGKAYEQYF
TRBV4-2	18	-	-	TRBJ1-1	TGTGCCAGCAGCCAAGTGGGCCTTATAGACAGAACTAACACTGAAGCTTTCTTT	CASSQVGLIDRTNTEAFF
TRBV11-2	13	-	-	TRBJ2-2	TGTGCCAGCAGCCCGGGTCACACCGGGGAGCTGTTTTTT	CASSPGHTGELFF
TRBV11-2	17	-	TRBD2	TRBJ2-3	TGTGCCAGCAGCTTAGGTCTGCTAGCGGACCGCACAGATACGCAGTATTTT	CASSLGLLADRTDTQYF
TRBV25-1	15	-	TRBD2	TRBJ2-1	TGTGCCAGCAGTCCCCCGTCGGGCGGGAGAGATGAGCAGTTCTTC	CASSPPSGGRDEQFF
TRBV6-1	15	few	TRBD1	TRBJ1-5	TGTGCCAGCAGTGGGGCGGGACAGGGTGGTCAGCCCCAGCATTTT	CASSGAGQGGQPQHF
TRBV28	14	-	-	TRBJ2-7	TGTGCCAGCAGTTTTTCGGGGTCTCCCTACGAGCAGTACTTC	CASSFSGSPYEQYF
TRBV4-3	13	once	TRBD2	TRBJ2-2	TGCGCCAGCAGGAAGGAGCGGGACGGGGAGCTGTTTTTT	CASRKERDGELFF
TRBV6-5	16	-	TRBD1	TRBJ1-4	TGTGCCAGCAGTTACTCGAGGACAGGGATTAATGAAAAACTGTTTTTT	CASSYSRTGINEKLFF
TRBV29-1	13	-	-	TRBJ1-5	TGCAGCGTTGCGTCGGACAACGATCAGCCCCAGCATTTT	CSVASDNDQPQHF
TRBV10-3	16	-	TRBD2	TRBJ2-5	TGTGCCATCAGTGATTTTGGGGGAGGGCCGGGAGAGACCCAGTACTTC	CAISDFGGGPGETQYF
TRBV5-4	16	-	-	TRBJ2-2	TGTGCCAGCAGCTTGGCGGCGGAATCGAACACCGGGGAGCTGTTTTTT	CASSLAAESNTGELFF
TRBV10-3	18	once	TRBD1	TRBJ2-5	TGTGCCATCAGGGGCGTGGGACAGGGCTTGAGGGCCCAAGAGACCCAGTACTTC	CAIRGVGQGLRAQETQYF
TRBV4-2	16	once	-	TRBJ1-3	TGTGCCAGCAGCCAAGGGGGGGACCTCTCCGGAAACACCATATATTTT	CASSQGGDLSGNTIYF
TRBV7-9	14	-	TRBD1	TRBJ1-4	TGTGCCAGCAGCCTGGGACAGGCGGAAGAAAAACTGTTTTTT	CASSLGQAEEKLFF
TRBV10-2	15	-	TRBD2	TRBJ2-3	TGCGCCAGCTCCCGGACTAGCGGGTCCCCAGATACGCAGTATTTT	CASSRTSGSPDTQYF